Described below is a single TCR beta chain sequence and its context. There are a few counts of this clonotype. Its antigen is still unknown. No much larger clone exists at a distance of one base, and base qualities are not known. Patients with hyperthyroidism were aged 18 to 65 years, had been newly diagnosed, and had a disease duration of less than 2 months. Patients with other autoimmune diseases, uncontrolled infections, pregnancy or lactation were excluded. Diagnosis was based on clinical symptoms, serum thyroxine, TRAb, thyroid ultrasound and orbital computed tomography. Total RNA was extracted with Trizol reagent and quality-checked on an Agilent 2100 Bioanalyzer. The sample is drawn from a study of Graves' ophthalmopathy and Graves' hyperthyroidism listed by TCRdb under 2018. With respect to the entire study: Stable hyperthyroidism was defined as no progression to ophthalmopathy within 18 months of follow-up. The study used TCR beta repertoire signatures to distinguish Graves' ophthalmopathy from Graves' hyperthyroidism and to predict progression to ophthalmopathy. In total, around 130 blood samples were TCR-sequenced: under 45 ophthalmopathy, about 75 hyperthyroidism and 17 hyperthyroidism-to-ophthalmopathy patients. To explore V-J signatures distinguishing ophthalmopathy from hyperthyroidism, a discovery set of 100 patients (roughly 45 ophthalmopathy, about 57 stable hyperthyroidism) was enrolled. An independent validation cohort was composed of 18 hyperthyroidism patients and over 15 patients who later progressed from hyperthyroidism to ophthalmopathy. In over 5 hyperthyroidism patients, the T-cell repertoire of thyroid tissue was compared with the T-cell repertoire of blood. Following sample collection, hyperthyroidism patients were given methimazole at a starting dose of 30 mg daily, and ophthalmopathy patients were given high-dose intravenous methylprednisolone.

Points the paper makes about the study in general: In cross-validation, the 13-signature model distinguished ophthalmopathy from stable hyperthyroidism with 85% to 90% sensitivity and just under 84% specificity, and in the test set the corresponding values were around 78% and 73%. Sample size was not predetermined statistically, and investigators were not blinded to group allocation. Among expanded thyroid clonotypes with frequency above 0.001, most also showed up in blood, which suggests that blood repertoires may reflect the thyroid immune response. In validation, the model predicted ophthalmopathy progression with nearly 71% sensitivity and 72.22% specificity; around twelve predicted patients were CT-confirmed with GO in a median of around 6 months.

For repertoire sequencing, TCR beta CDR3 regions were amplified from RNA transcripts. HTBI primers and the Qiagen OneStep RT-PCR kit were used in a first-round RT-PCR, which was followed by a second-round multiplex PCR, size selection and purification. The libraries underwent paired-end sequencing with 100 bp reads on an Illumina HiSeq2000. As for how the authors treated the data: SOAPnuke was used for read processing, and reads with adapters, uncalled bases, a mean Phred below 15, or no exact constant-primer or identifier match were discarded. High-quality paired reads were merged with COPE v1.2.5. Unique nucleotide sequences were defined as clonotypes and aligned to IMGT TRB V, D and J references using MiTCR v1.1. The analysis was limited to V-J combinations with a frequency above 0.0001, which together covered 99.2% of the repertoires. For each V-J combination, a TCR clonal expansion and chaos score was defined as F50 clonal expansion divided by the chaos observed in the TCRdist matrix. Welch's t-statistics and random forest were used to reduce the features to 10 to 15 V-J combinations, which were then used as input to a naive Bayes classifier. The similarity between thyroid and blood repertoires was quantified using the Morisita-Horn index. Through fastp at Q25 and MiXCR, TCRdb rebuilt clones from the public reads, retaining in-frame beta chains. A single entry per CDR3 protein holds the most common genes and DNA from its merged rows. These V and J calls are TCRdb output, not the study's own analysis. This sample gives about 1.1 million distinct CDR3 sequences in total; about two fifths of them show up just once. Around 10% of the sample is in the top ten clones.

Ends trimmed: V by 8 bases, J by 4 bases; bases unmatched to a gene: 11. Taken from the germline V gene, the CDR1 and CDR2 loops are SQVTM and ANQGSEA. The CDR3 sequence holds 14 residues, the cysteine and phenylalanine included. The entry retains the CDR3 DNA only, 42 bases that are in frame from base 1. The sample taken for sequencing was peripheral blood or thyroid tissue (not recorded which). This receptor was obtained from an adult man with Graves' hyperthyroidism. The chain is assembled from TRBV29-1 and TRBJ1-2; 9 central nucleotides agree with TRBD1. The CDR3 protein sequence reads: CSLGTGQASYGYTF. The nucleotide sequence reads TGCAGCTTAGGGACAGGGCAAGCAAGCTATGGCTACACCTTC.